The 19 T cell receptor beta chains below come from one sample, sequenced in a study of blood T cell repertoires in COVID-19. Profiled with immunoSEQ multiplex PCR; TCRdb holds only in-frame clones, not every one. The repertoire holds 300,000 or so clones, with about nine tenths as singletons. Specimen: peripheral blood. The receptors derive from a woman in her thirties or forties who had recovered from COVID-19.

This clone was recorded once. The chain recombines TRBV18 with TRBJ1-2; a weak D match, TRBD1 (5 bases). Looked up from germline, CDR1 is KGHSH and CDR2 is LQKENI. Trimming cost V 3 bases and J 4 bases, with 15 bases left between them. The CDR3 loop spans 15 amino acids. The CDR3 is CASSPNQGYLYGYTF. The CDR3 DNA reads as TGTGCCAGCTCACCTAACCAGGGCTACCTCTATGGCTACACCTTC.

The chain has TRBV2 and TRBJ1-1; D call uncertain. The germline V gene has CDR1 SNHLY and CDR2 FYNNEI. The V and J ends lost 8 bases and 8 bases respectively, with 9 bases between them. The CDR3 length is 10 residues. The CDR3 DNA reads TGTGCCAGCCGGGTGGTGGAAGCTTTCTTT. This gives the protein CASRVVEAFF.

V usage is TRBV5-4 and J usage is TRBJ2-6; D not resolved. Per germline, CDR1 SGHNT and CDR2 YYREEE (reference sequence). Deletions cut 2 bases from V and 0 bases from J, with 3 bases between. CDR3 length: 14 amino acids. The CDR3 sequence is CASSFSSGANVLTF. CDR3 sequence (DNA): TGTGCCAGCAGCTTCAGCTCTGGGGCCAACGTCCTGACTTTC. Supplemented by reference TRBV5-4 and TRBJ2-6, the full variable domain reads ETGVTQSPTHLIKTRGQQVTLRCSSQSGHNTVSWYQQALGQGPQFIFQYYREEENGRGNFPPRFSGLQFPNYSSELNVNALELDDSALYLCASSFSSGANVLTFGAGSRLTVL.

The sample holds many counts of this clone. The chain has TRBV30 and TRBJ1-6, with D unclear. The CDR3 covers 12 residues. The V end was cut by 3 bases, the J end by 10 bases, with 10 bases between. Germline CDR1 is GTSNPN and CDR2 is SVGIG (reference sequence). This CDR3 is CAWSRSLSPLHF. The DNA for the CDR3 is TGTGCCTGGAGCCGAAGCCTCTCACCCCTCCACTTT.

This clone showed up just a few times. This chain joins TRBV7-9 and TRBJ2-2; 10 bases match TRBD1. There are 17 residues in the CDR3. Germline CDR1 is SEHNR and CDR2 is FQNEAQ (reference sequence). The V gene end was trimmed by 1 base and the J gene end by 3 bases; junction bases not matched to a gene: 5. The CDR3 bases are TGTGCCAGCAGCTTAGTATACGGGACAGGGGACACCGGGGAGCTGTTTTTT. Translating it yields CASSLVYGTGDTGELFF. Full variable domain (outside the CDR3, taken from reference TRBV7-9 and TRBJ2-2): DTGVSQNPRHKITKRGQNVTFRCDPISEHNRLYWYRQTLGQGPEFLTYFQNEAQLEKSRLLSDRFSAERPKGSFSTLEIQRTEQGDSAMYLCASSLVYGTGDTGELFFGEGSRLTVL.

This rearrangement joins TRBV9 to TRBJ1-2; D unclear. The CDR3 loop spans 15 amino acids. Trimming stripped 3 bases from V and 2 bases from J, with 14 bases between. The germline V gene has CDR1 SGDLS and CDR2 YYNGEE. CDR3 coding DNA: TGTGCCAGCAGCGCAAGCTCCACAGTAAACTATGGCTACACCTTC. This translates into CASSASSTVNYGYTF.

Only a few counts were recorded for this clone. The chain uses TRBV2 and TRBJ2-7; D possibly corresponds to TRBD1 (6 bases). The CDR3 is 14 residues long. Deletions cut 7 bases from V and 0 bases from J, with 13 bases between. Per germline, CDR1 SNHLY and CDR2 FYNNEI. CDR3 residues: CASTADRISYEQYF. The CDR3 DNA reads as TGTGCCAGCACCGCGGACAGAATCTCCTACGAGCAGTACTTC.

The rearrangement joins TRBV30 to TRBJ1-4; D gene uncertain. The ends were cut back, 0 bases at V and 4 bases at J, with 6 bases in the middle. The germline V gene has CDR1 GTSNPN and CDR2 SVGIG (reference sequence). This CDR3 is built from 13 residues. The DNA for the CDR3 is TGTGCCTGGAGTGTACAGCATAATGAAAAACTGTTTTTT. As protein: CAWSVQHNEKLFF.

The V gene is TRBV13, the J gene TRBJ2-3; a weak D match, TRBD1 (6 bases). V was shortened by 4 bases and J by 2 bases, with 13 bases between the two germline ends. From germline, CDR1 is PRHDT and CDR2 FYEKMQ (reference sequence). The CDR3 totals 15 residues. The CDR3 reads CASSSRGEDTDTQYF. The CDR3 nucleotides read TGTGCCAGCAGCTCCAGGGGTGAGGACACAGATACGCAGTATTTT.

V usage is TRBV7-9 and J usage is TRBJ2-3; no reliable D call. The CDR3 is made up of 15 amino acids. With 6 bases removed from V and 2 bases from J, the gap between germline ends came to 15 bases. Per the germline V gene, CDR1 is SEHNR and CDR2 is FQNEAQ (reference sequence). DNA for the CDR3: TGTGCCAGCAGTCACGCCAGGCCCGCCACAGATACGCAGTATTTT. Its protein is CASSHARPATDTQYF.

The chain uses TRBV5-1 and TRBJ2-7; TRBD1 matches at 7 bases. This CDR3 has 12 amino acids. The V gene end was trimmed by 4 bases and the J gene end by 5 bases; junction bases not matched to a gene: 3. The V gene's germline CDR1 is SGHRS and CDR2 YFSETQ. The CDR3 region has the DNA TGCGCCAGCAGCCTGGACAGGCACGAGCAGTACTTC. Protein product: CASSLDRHEQYF.

The chain combines TRBV5-1 with TRBJ1-6, with a tentative D call TRBD1 (5 bases). This CDR3 is built from 19 residues. Per germline, CDR1 SGHRS and CDR2 YFSETQ. Trimming removed 0 bases at V and 1 base at J, with 17 bases between. The CDR3 DNA reads TGCGCCAGCAGCTTGGGACCCTCGAGTGGGGCATCCTATAATTCACCCCTCCACTTT. Amino acids: CASSLGPSSGASYNSPLHF.

The chain recombines TRBV3-1 (or the pseudogene TRBV3-2) with TRBJ2-1, with a weak D call TRBD1 (5 bases). CDR1 and CDR2 (germline): LGHDT, YNNKEL (reference sequence). The ends were cut back, 3 bases at V and 2 bases at J, with 14 bases in the middle. CDR3 size: 16 residues. The CDR3 sequence: CASSHGVGLTYNEQFF. The CDR3 DNA sequence: TGTGCCAGCAGCCATGGGGTGGGGCTGACCTACAATGAGCAGTTCTTC.

The V and J genes are TRBV7-9 and TRBJ1-4; tentative D call: TRBD1 (6 bases). The V gene's germline CDR1 is SEHNR and CDR2 FQNEAQ (reference sequence). Trimming cost V 5 bases and J 8 bases, with 15 bases left between them. This CDR3 has 14 amino acids. CDR3 in DNA: TGTGCCAGCAGCCCCAGGGGCCGCGGGGAAAAACTGTTTTTT. Its protein product is CASSPRGRGEKLFF.

The chain has TRBV5-1 and TRBJ2-5; 7 bases are shared with TRBD1. The V and J ends lost 4 bases and 2 bases, in that order; junction bases with no gene match: 8. The CDR3 has 15 amino acids. From germline, CDR1 is SGHRS and CDR2 YFSETQ. The CDR3 region has the DNA TGCGCCAGCAGCCAGCTTGGACAGGAGCAAGAGACCCAGTACTTC. Protein: CASSQLGQEQETQYF.

The chain has TRBV18 and TRBJ2-1, with TRBD2 identical over 11 bases. The V and J ends lost 6 bases and 2 bases, in that order; junction bases with no gene match: 3. The CDR3 totals 15 residues. The germline gives CDR1 KGHSH, CDR2 LQKENI. DNA for the CDR3: TGTGCCAGCTCGCTAGCGGGGGGCCCCTACAATGAGCAGTTCTTC. Translation: CASSLAGGPYNEQFF.

In DNA, the CDR3 is TGTGCTAGTGGCCCGTGGGGGACAGCGAACACCGGGGAGCTGTTTTTT. Translating it yields CASGPWGTANTGELFF. The gene calls are TRBV12-5 and TRBJ2-2, with 7 nucleotides matching TRBD1. Germline assignment: CDR1 LGHNT and CDR2 FRNRAP. CDR3 length: 16 amino acids. The junction had 7 bases not matched to a gene; V was cut back by 6 bases and J by 0 bases. Drawing the rest from reference TRBV12-5 and TRBJ2-2, the complete variable domain is DARVTQTPRHKVTEMGQEVTMRCQPILGHNTVFWYRQTMMQGLELLAYFRNRAPLDDSGMPKDRFSAEMPDATLATLKIQPSEPRDSAVYFCASGPWGTANTGELFFGEGSRLTVL.

This chain uses TRBV11-2 with TRBJ1-6; no clear D gene. The CDR3 sequence is 13 residues long. Trimming cost V 5 bases and J 10 bases, with 12 bases left between them. Germline V gives CDR1 SGHAT, CDR2 FQNNGV. CDR3 nucleotide sequence: TGTGCCAGCAGCCCCGGGATAGGCTCACCCCTCCACTTT. Translated: CASSPGIGSPLHF.

The genes are TRBV7-6 and TRBJ2-7, with TRBD1 matching over 8 bases. Losses at the gene ends were 3 bases for V and 2 bases for J; bases not matched to a gene: 6. Germline V CDR1 and CDR2: SGHVS, FNYEAQ. CDR3 size: 15 residues. The CDR3 sequence is CASSLGTGRAYEQYF. In DNA, the CDR3 is TGTGCCAGCAGCTTGGGGACAGGACGCGCCTACGAGCAGTACTTC.